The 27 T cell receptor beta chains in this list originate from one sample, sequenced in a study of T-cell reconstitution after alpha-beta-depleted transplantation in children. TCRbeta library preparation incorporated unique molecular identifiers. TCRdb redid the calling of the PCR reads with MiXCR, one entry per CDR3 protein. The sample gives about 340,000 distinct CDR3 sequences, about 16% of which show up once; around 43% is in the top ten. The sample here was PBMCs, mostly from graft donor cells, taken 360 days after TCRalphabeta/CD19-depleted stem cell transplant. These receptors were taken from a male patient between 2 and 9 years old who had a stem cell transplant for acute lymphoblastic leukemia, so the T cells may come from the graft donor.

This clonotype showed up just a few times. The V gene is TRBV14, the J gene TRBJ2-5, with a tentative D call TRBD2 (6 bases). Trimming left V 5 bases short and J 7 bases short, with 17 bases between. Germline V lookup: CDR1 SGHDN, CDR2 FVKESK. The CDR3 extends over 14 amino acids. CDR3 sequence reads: CASSSVRGMGTQYF. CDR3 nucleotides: TGTGCCAGCAGCTCAGTGCGGGGAATGGGGACCCAGTACTTC.

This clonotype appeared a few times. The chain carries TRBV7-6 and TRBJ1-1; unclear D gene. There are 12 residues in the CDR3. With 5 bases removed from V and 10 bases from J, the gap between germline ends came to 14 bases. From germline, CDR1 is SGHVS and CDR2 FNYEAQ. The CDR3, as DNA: TGTGCCAGCAGCCCCTCACACGGTGGAGCTTTCTTT. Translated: CASSPSHGGAFF.

This chain's CDR3 is CASSYTAAGVTYNEQFF. Written as DNA, the CDR3 is TGTGCCAGCAGTTACACCGCAGCGGGAGTAACCTACAATGAGCAGTTCTTC. This chain joins TRBV6-2 or TRBV6-3 and TRBJ2-1, with 8 bases aligning to TRBD2. V lost 2 bases to trimming and J lost 2 bases; unmatched junction nucleotides: 8. There are 17 residues in the CDR3. The germline V gene encodes CDR1 MNHEY and CDR2 SVGEGT.

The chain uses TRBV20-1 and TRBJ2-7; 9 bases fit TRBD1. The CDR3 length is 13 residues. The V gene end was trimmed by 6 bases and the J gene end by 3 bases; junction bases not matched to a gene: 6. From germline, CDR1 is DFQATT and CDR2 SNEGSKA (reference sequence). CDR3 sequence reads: CSAVDRGNYEQYF. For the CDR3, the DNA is TGCAGTGCCGTGGACAGGGGTAACTACGAGCAGTACTTC.

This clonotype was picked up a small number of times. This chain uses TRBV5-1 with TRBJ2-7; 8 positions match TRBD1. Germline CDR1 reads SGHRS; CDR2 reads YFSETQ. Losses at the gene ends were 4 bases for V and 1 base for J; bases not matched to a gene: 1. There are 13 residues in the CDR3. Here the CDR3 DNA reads TGCGCCAGCAGCGGACAGGGTTCCTACGAGCAGTACTTC. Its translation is CASSGQGSYEQYF.

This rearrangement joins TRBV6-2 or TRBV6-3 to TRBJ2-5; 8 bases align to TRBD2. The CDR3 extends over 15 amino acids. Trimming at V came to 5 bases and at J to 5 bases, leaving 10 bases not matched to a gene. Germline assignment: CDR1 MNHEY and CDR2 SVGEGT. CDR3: CASSPARGVGETQYF. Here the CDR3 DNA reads TGTGCCAGCAGTCCAGCGCGGGGGGTCGGGGAGACCCAGTACTTC.

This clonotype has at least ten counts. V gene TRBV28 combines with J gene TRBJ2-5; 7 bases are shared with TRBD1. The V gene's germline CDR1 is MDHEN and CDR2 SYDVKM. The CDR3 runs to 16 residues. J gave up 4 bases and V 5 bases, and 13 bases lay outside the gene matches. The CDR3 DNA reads TGTGCCAGCAGTCCGGAGACAGGGTTAGAGGGAGAGACCCAGTACTTC. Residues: CASSPETGLEGETQYF.

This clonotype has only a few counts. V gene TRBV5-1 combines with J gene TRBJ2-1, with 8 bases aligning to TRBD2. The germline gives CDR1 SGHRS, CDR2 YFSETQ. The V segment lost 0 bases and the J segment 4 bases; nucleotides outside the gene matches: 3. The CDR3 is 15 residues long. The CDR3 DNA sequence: TGCGCCAGCAGCTTGGCGGTAGCGGGGTACAATGAGCAGTTCTTC. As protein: CASSLAVAGYNEQFF.

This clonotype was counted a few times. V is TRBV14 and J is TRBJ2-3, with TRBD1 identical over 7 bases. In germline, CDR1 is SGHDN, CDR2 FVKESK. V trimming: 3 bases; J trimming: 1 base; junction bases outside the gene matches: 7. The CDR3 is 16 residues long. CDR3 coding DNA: TGTGCCAGCAGCCAGCTCACCGGGACAGGCACAGATACGCAGTATTTT. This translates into CASSQLTGTGTDTQYF.

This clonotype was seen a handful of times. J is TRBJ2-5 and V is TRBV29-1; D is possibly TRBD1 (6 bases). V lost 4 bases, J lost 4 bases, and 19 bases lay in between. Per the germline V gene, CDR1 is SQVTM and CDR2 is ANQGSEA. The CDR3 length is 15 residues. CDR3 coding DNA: TGCAGCGTTGGGTCAGCGGACAGCTGGCGAGAGACCCAGTACTTC. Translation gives CSVGSADSWRETQYF.

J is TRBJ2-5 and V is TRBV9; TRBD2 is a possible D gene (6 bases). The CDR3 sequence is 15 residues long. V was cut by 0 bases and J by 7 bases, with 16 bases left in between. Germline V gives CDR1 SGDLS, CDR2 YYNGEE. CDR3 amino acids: CASSVGGGSRGTQYF. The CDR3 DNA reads TGTGCCAGCAGCGTAGGGGGAGGTAGCCGAGGGACCCAGTACTTC. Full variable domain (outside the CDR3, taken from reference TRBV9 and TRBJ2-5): DSGVTQTPKHLITATGQRVTLRCSPRSGDLSVYWYQQSLDQGLQFLIQYYNGEERAKGNILERFSAQQFPDLHSELNLSSLELGDSALYFCASSVGGGSRGTQYFGPGTRLLVL.

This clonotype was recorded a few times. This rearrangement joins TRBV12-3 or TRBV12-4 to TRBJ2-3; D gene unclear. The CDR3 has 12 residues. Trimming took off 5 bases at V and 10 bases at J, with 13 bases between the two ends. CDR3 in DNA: TGTGCCAGCAGTCAGCTGGGCGGTGCGCAGTATTTT. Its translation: CASSQLGGAQYF.

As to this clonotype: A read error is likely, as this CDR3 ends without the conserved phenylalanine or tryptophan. CDR3 amino acids: CASSSGGASLFLEQYL. DNA for the CDR3: TGTGCCAGCAGCTCAGGGGGCGCTTCCCTCTTCCTCGAGCAGTACTTG. The chain couples TRBV28 to TRBJ2-7, with 8 nucleotides matching TRBD1. The germline CDR1 and CDR2 sequences are MDHEN and SYDVKM. V dropped 6 bases and J dropped 6; count of bases not matched to a gene: 16. The CDR3 is 16 residues long.

DNA of the CDR3: TGTGCCAGCACCATACTAGTCGGAGTCTACAATGAGCAGTTCTTC. Its protein is CASTILVGVYNEQFF. The rearrangement joins TRBV12-3 or TRBV12-4 to TRBJ2-1; a weak D match, TRBD2 (5 bases). CDR3 length: 15 amino acids. V lost 7 bases, J lost 3 bases, and 16 bases lay in between.

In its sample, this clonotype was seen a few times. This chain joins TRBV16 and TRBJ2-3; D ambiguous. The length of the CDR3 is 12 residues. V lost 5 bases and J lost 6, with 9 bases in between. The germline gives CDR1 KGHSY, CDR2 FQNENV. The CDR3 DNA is TGTGCCAGCAGCAAGAAATGGGATACGCAGTATTTT. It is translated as CASSKKWDTQYF.

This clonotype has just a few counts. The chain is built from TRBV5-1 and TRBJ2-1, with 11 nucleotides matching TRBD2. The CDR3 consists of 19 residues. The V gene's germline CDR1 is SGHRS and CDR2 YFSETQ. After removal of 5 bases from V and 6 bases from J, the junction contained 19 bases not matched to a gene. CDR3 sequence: CASRPSGLAGGNKPNEQFF. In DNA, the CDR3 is TGCGCCAGCAGGCCCAGTGGATTAGCGGGAGGGAATAAGCCCAATGAGCAGTTCTTC.

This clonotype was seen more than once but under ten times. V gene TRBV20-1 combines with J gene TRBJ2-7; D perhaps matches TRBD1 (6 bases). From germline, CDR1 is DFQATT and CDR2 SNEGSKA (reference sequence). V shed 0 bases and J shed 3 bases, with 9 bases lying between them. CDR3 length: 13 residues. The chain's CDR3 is CSARDNRDYEQYF. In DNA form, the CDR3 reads TGCAGTGCTAGAGATAACAGGGACTACGAGCAGTACTTC.

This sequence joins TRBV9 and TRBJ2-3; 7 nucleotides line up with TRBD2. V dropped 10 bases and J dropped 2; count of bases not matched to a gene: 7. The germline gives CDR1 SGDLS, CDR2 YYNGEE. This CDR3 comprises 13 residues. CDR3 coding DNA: TGTGCCGGCCAGCGGGACCCCACAGATACGCAGTATTTT. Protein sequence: CAGQRDPTDTQYF.

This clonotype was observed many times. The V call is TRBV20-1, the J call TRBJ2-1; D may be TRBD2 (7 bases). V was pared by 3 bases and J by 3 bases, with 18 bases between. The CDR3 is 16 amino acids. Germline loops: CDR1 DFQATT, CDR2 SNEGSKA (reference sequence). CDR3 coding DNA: TGCAGTGCTAGGAGCCCGGGGGCGGGGGACTACAATGAGCAGTTCTTC. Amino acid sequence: CSARSPGAGDYNEQFF.

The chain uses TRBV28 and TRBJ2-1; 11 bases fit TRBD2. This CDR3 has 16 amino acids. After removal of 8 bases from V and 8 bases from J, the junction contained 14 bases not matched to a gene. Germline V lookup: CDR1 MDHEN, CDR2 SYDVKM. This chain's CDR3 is CASVTSGSALWDEQFF. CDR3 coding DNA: TGTGCCAGCGTCACTAGCGGGAGCGCCCTTTGGGATGAGCAGTTCTTC.

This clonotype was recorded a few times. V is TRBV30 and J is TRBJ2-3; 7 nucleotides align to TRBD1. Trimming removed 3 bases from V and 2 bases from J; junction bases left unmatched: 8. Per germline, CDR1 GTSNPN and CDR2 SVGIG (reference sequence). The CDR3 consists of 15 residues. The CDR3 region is CAWSPGTAFTDTQYF. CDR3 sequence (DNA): TGTGCCTGGAGCCCCGGGACAGCATTCACAGATACGCAGTATTTT.

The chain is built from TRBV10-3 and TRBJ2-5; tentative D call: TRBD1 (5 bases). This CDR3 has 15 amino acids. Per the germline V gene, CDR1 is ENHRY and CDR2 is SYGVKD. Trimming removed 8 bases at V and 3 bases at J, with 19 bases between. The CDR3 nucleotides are TGTGCCATCGGTCAGGGCCCAGAAGGAAAAGAGACCCAGTACTTC. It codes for CAIGQGPEGKETQYF.

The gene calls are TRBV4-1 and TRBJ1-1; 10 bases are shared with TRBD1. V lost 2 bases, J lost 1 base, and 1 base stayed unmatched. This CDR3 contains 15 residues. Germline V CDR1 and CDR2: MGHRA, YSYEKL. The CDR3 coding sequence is TGCGCCAGCAGCCAACGGACAGGGGGGAACACTGAAGCTTTCTTT. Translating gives CASSQRTGGNTEAFF.

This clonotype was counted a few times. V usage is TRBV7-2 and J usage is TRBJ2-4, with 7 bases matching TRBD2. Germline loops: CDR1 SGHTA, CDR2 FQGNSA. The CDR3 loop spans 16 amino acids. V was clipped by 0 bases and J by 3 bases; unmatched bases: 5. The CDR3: CASSLAAGANKNIQYF. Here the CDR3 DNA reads TGTGCCAGCAGCTTAGCGGCGGGAGCCAACAAAAACATTCAGTACTTC.

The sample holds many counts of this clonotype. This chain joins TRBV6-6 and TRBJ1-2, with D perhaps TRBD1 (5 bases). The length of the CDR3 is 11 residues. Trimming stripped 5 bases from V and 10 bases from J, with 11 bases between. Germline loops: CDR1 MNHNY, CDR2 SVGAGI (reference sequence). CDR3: CASSNPDIYTF. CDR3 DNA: TGTGCCAGCAGTAACCCGGACATCTACACCTTC.

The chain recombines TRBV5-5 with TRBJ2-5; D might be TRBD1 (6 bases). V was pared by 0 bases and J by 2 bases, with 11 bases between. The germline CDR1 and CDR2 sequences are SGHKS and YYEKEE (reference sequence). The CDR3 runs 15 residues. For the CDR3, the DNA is TGTGCCAGCAGCTTGGACAGGGTCCCACAAGAGACCCAGTACTTC. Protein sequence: CASSLDRVPQETQYF.

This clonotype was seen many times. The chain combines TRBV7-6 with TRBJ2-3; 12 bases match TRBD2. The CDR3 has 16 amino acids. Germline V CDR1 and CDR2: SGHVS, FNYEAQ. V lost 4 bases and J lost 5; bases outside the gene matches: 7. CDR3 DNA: TGTGCCAGCAGCTCACTAGCGGGAGGCCGTGGAGATACGCAGTATTTT. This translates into CASSSLAGGRGDTQYF.